This T cell receptor beta chain was captured by sequencing in a study of blood T cell repertoires in COVID-19. Study-wide context: Nucleic acid was either cDNA or gDNA, and it came from T cells, B-cell-depleted T cells, or PBMCs.

Authors' data handling: The assay estimated nucleated cells by amplifying reference gene primers. Method: immunoSEQ multiplex PCR; TCRdb's copy keeps in-frame clones and lacks some. The DNA was the basis for D and trimming; V, J and clone size are from that table. The table lists about 390,000 clones, just under 90% of them singletons, with roughly a tenth in the top ten. Germline values: CDR1 SGDLS, CDR2 YYNGEE. The CDR3 is made up of 10 amino acids. V was shortened by 7 bases and J by 4 bases, with 5 bases between the two germline ends. Input material: PBMCs or T cells enriched from blood (not recorded which). This receptor was obtained from a woman aged 50 to 65 who had recovered from COVID-19. This rearrangement joins TRBV9 to TRBJ1-2; D remains unclear. CDR3 coding DNA: TGTGCCAGCGGCCGCTATGGCTACACCTTC. This encodes CASGRYGYTF. The full variable domain, in which reference TRBV9 and TRBJ1-2 provide the parts outside the CDR3, is DSGVTQTPKHLITATGQRVTLRCSPRSGDLSVYWYQQSLDQGLQFLIQYYNGEERAKGNILERFSAQQFPDLHSELNLSSLELGDSALYFCASGRYGYTFGSGTRLTVV.